The clone carrying this T cell receptor (beta chain) has only one observation. Its antigen is unidentified. V lost 7 bases and J lost 2, with 9 bases in between. Germline V CDR1 and CDR2: LNHDA, SQIVND (reference sequence). The CDR3 consists of 13 residues. The entry originates in a study of cytomegalovirus exposure and HLA in healthy donors. Study-wide points: Rarity characterized most TCR sequences, yet some public TCRs appeared in many donors. The authors listed some 160 TCR beta chains as cytomegalovirus-associated. Among the sequence variants, a highly shared cluster was likely an artifact of sequencing. Presence/absence analyses assumed roughly uniform sequencing depth across donors.

The PCR used 60 Vbeta and 13 Jbeta primers. Repertoires were generated with immunoSEQ multiplex PCR, while TCRdb's copy carries only in-frame clones and drops some. The data contain some 150,000 clones, 70% to 90% of them seen just once; the ten biggest clones take up 0.7% to 1%. Sequenced sample: PBMCs. The sequence came from a woman in her 30s in good health and CMV-seronegative. This chain links TRBV19 with TRBJ1-5; D is ambiguous. In DNA form, the CDR3 reads TGTGCCAGTAATAACATCCGCAATCAGCCCCAGCATTTT. This translates into CASNNIRNQPQHF.